The 3 T cell receptor beta chains below were found in one sample sequenced in a study of T cell repertoires in cytomegalovirus infection. These receptors' targets are unknown. TCRdb fed the reads into MiXCR, producing one record per CDR3 protein. This table has fewer than 900,000 distinct CDR3 sequences, roughly 28% appearing once. The sample here was cultured CD8+ T cells from PBMCs, taken from culture after CMV antigen stimulation. Receptor source: a human donor in good health (CMV status not recorded). Some clones in this sample may be carry-over from other donors' samples.

This clonotype came up a few times. V and J are TRBV12-3 or TRBV12-4 and TRBJ1-2; a weak D match, TRBD1 (5 bases). CDR3 size: 13 residues. Deletions cut 7 bases from V and 1 base from J, with 10 bases between. For the CDR3, the DNA is TGTGCCAGCACCCCGACAGTTAACTATGGCTACACCTTC. This sequence encodes CASTPTVNYGYTF.

This clonotype was detected only a few times. The chain joins TRBV10-3 to TRBJ1-2; D remains ambiguous. V was pared by 10 bases and J by 3 bases, with 9 bases between. This CDR3 region has 11 residues. Germline CDR1 and CDR2: ENHRY and SYGVKD. CDR3 bases: TGTGCCAAAAGGACTGACTATGGCTACACCTTC. Its translation is CAKRTDYGYTF.

The table lists this clonotype with many counts. The CDR3 DNA sequence: TGTGCCAGCAGCTTTTTTTCCTTGGGGGCCGGGTACGAGCAGTACTTC. Amino acids: CASSFFSLGAGYEQYF. The V gene is TRBV7-2, the J gene TRBJ2-7; a possible D gene is TRBD1 (6 bases). Germline V gene lookup returns CDR1 SGHTA and CDR2 FQGNSA. V was pared by 3 bases and J by 4 bases, with 19 bases between. This CDR3 is 16 amino acids long.